This T cell receptor beta chain was observed in a study of blood T cell repertoires in COVID-19. Background on the study: Samples taken during acute and convalescent COVID-19 were collected in the United States, Italy and Spain. The analysed material was cDNA or gDNA that came from T cells, B-cell-depleted T cells, or PBMCs.

Germline-derived CDR1 and CDR2 are SGHAT and FQNNGV. This CDR3 spans 17 amino acids. Trimming cost V 2 bases and J 6 bases; bases outside gene matches: 10. This clone was seen only a few times. In the original workflow: Cell counts per sample came from amplifying reference gene primers. TCRdb's table, derived via immunoSEQ multiplex PCR, lists solely in-frame clones and lacks some. The V and J calls and the clone size are those of that table, but D and trimming were determined from the DNA. This sample has around 100,000 clones; approximately 80% occur once, and the top ten carry about 9%. Sequences were obtained from peripheral blood. The clonotype was recovered from a man in his sixties with active or convalescent COVID-19. The rearrangement joins TRBV11-2 to TRBJ2-2; 9 bases map to TRBD1. The CDR3 spells CASSLRPNRGLSGELFF. The CDR3 nucleotides read TGTGCCAGCAGCTTAAGGCCAAACAGGGGGCTTTCCGGGGAGCTGTTTTTT.